The clone carrying this T cell receptor beta chain was counted only a few times. Its cognate antigen is unknown. J lost 5 bases, V lost 2 bases, and 11 bases had no gene match. This CDR3 is built from 17 residues. Germline assignment: CDR1 LGHNA and CDR2 YSLEER. TCRdb ran MiXCR on the RT-PCR reads and lists one entry per CDR3 protein. The sample carries 610,000 or so distinct CDR3 sequences, about 14% recorded once. The data originate from a study of response to subunit inactivated influenza vaccine. Study-wide results and caveats: Authors suggested seasonal influenza vaccinations each recruit few new T cells.

J is TRBJ2-3 and V is TRBV4-3; TRBD2 agrees at 9 bases. The sequence was collected from a man aged 45-65 years who received an inactivated influenza vaccine. Sequences were derived from PBMCs from blood, sampled 11 to 12 days after vaccination. This chain's CDR3 is CASSQSPHSGGRDTQYF. DNA of the CDR3: TGCGCCAGCAGCCAAAGCCCCCACAGCGGGGGGAGAGATACGCAGTATTTT.